This T cell receptor beta chain was identified during a study of blood T cells in healthy people across ages. This clonotype was counted between two and nine times. The antigen remains unidentified. General study points: TCR beta diversity, measured per million T cells, fell in a roughly linear way with age. It was held that diversity estimates obtained from one million T cells represented underestimates.

A second PCR, run for about 7 to 11 cycles, used a sample-barcoded 5' primer plus a J-beta primer mix. Carrying 12 random nucleotides, a template-switch adaptor labeled each individual cDNA molecule. Via MiXCR, TCRdb re-called the 5' RACE reads, giving one row per CDR3 protein. The data hold about 970,000 distinct CDR3 sequences, with roughly 51% observed a single time. The sequenced sample consisted of blood. This receptor was taken from a woman aged 60-75 years in good health.

The CDR3 reads CASRQAGGRETQYF. CDR3 DNA sequence: TGTGCCAGCAGACAAGCGGGAGGGCGAGAGACCCAGTACTTC. The rearrangement joins TRBV28 to TRBJ2-7; 10 nucleotides line up with TRBD2. The J call could be wrong; TRBJ2-5 is a better fit for the DNA end. The CDR3 runs 14 residues. The germline V gene has CDR1 MDHEN and CDR2 SYDVKM.